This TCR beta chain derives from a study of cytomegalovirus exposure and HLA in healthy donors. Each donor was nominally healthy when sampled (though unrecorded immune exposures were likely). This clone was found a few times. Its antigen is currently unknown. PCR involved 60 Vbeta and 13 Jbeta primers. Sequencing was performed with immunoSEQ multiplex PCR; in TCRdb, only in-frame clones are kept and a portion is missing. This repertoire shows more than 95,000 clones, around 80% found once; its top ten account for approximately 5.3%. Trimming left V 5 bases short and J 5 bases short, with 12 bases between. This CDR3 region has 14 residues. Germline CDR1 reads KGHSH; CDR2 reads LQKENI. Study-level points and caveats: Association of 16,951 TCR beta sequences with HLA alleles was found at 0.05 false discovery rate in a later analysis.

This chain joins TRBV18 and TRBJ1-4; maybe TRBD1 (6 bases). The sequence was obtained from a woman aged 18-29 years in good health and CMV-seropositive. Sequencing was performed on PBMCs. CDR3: CASSEQGGNEKLFF. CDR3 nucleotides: TGTGCCAGCTCAGAACAGGGCGGAAATGAAAAACTGTTTTTT.